This T cell receptor beta chain is drawn from a study of blood T cell repertoires in COVID-19. Overall study: PBMCs, B-cell-depleted T cells, or T cells provided the cDNA or gDNA that made up the material.

Original methodology: Amplification of reference gene primers provided the estimated nucleated cell counts. Some clones are missing from TCRdb's copy, which holds only in-frame ones; the method was immunoSEQ multiplex PCR. That table supplies the V and J calls and clone size; D and trimming were determined from the DNA. This table holds some 250,000 clones, approximately 91% found once. Participants, about 18 to 90 years old, spanned under 30 US areas. In assigning cohorts, the study relied on participant-reported clinical history. The TCR was taken from a human donor in a cohort exposed to, infected with or recovered from COVID-19 (not recorded which). The donor label of this sample is uncertain. Material for sequencing was PBMCs or T cells enriched from blood (not recorded which).

The CDR3 DNA is TGTGCCATCAGTGAGCCTAGCACTGAAGCTTTCTTT. Amino acid sequence: CAISEPSTEAFF. The chain recombines TRBV10-3 with TRBJ1-1; D uncertain. The V end was cut by 2 bases, the J end by 4 bases, with 5 bases between. Germline loops: CDR1 ENHRY, CDR2 SYGVKD. The CDR3 runs 12 residues.